This is a list of T cell receptor beta chains from one sample in a study of cytomegalovirus exposure and HLA in healthy donors. Data came from immunoSEQ multiplex PCR; TCRdb stores just in-frame clones and leaves some out. The sample has 100,000 or so clones, more than 65% seen once. The specimen sequenced was PBMCs. All receptors derive from a man under 40 in good health and CMV-seronegative. CDR3s include the opening cysteine and the closing phenylalanine or tryptophan.

v_call: TRBV2
cdr3_aa: CASSDGQAITDTQYF

v_call: TRBV29-1
cdr3_aa: CSWTGRVYNEQFF

v_call: TRBV5-6
cdr3_aa: CASSFRVQETQYF

v_call: TRBV13
cdr3_aa: CASSLAGSSYEQYF

v_call: TRBV19
cdr3_aa: CASSTGTSGRGYNEQFF

v_call: TRBV27
cdr3_aa: CASSPLGTGNNEQFF

v_call: TRBV11-2
cdr3_aa: CASSLVAQSSYNEQFF

v_call: TRBV6-4
cdr3_aa: CASPRGSSGSRFYEQYF

v_call: TRBV6-5
cdr3_aa: CASSYFQGASTEAFF

v_call: TRBV7-9
cdr3_aa: CASSPPRVDHATDTQYF

v_call: TRBV28
cdr3_aa: CASRQAGGDTDTQYF

v_call: TRBV7-2
cdr3_aa: CASSLGRDRGNQPQHF

v_call: TRBV7-2
cdr3_aa: CASSLGLGRNQPQHF

v_call: TRBV7-9
cdr3_aa: CASSTQDSPGFYGYTF

v_call: TRBV4-2
cdr3_aa: CASSRDKVGNEQFF

v_call: TRBV5-1
cdr3_aa: CASSLGLAEPQETQYF

v_call: TRBV5-6
cdr3_aa: CASSSGTGYARAFF

v_call: TRBV6-6
cdr3_aa: CASSYSGTNYNEQFF

v_call: TRBV19
cdr3_aa: CASLQGSFHTGELFF

v_call: TRBV9
cdr3_aa: CASSVALFSGNTIYF

v_call: TRBV11-2
cdr3_aa: CASSPQGSGANVLTF

v_call: TRBV5-1
cdr3_aa: CASSLGSAGTDTQYF